These 13 T cell receptor beta chains were sequenced from one sample in a study of T cell responses to AZD1222 COVID-19 vaccine. The table came from immunoSEQ multiplex PCR; TCRdb's copy has only in-frame clones and leaves some out. The sample contains roughly 110,000 clones, roughly nine tenths of which appear only once. The sequenced sample was peripheral blood, obtained on day 0 of AZD1222 vaccination. These receptors all come from an adult in good health.

The chain uses TRBV9 and TRBJ1-5; 10 bases map to TRBD1. The J segment lost 6 bases and the V segment lost 5 bases, leaving 8 bases of the junction unmatched. The CDR3 runs 15 residues. Germline V gene sequence: CDR1 SGDLS, CDR2 YYNGEE. The CDR3: CASSFGQGESQPQHF. CDR3 sequence (DNA): TGTGCCAGCAGTTTCGGACAGGGGGAAAGTCAGCCCCAGCATTTT.

This clone occurred once. The chain has TRBV27 and TRBJ2-1; D may be TRBD2 (5 bases). CDR1 is MNHEY, CDR2 SMNVEV, per germline (reference sequence). V dropped 6 bases and J dropped 2 bases, with 11 bases sitting between them. The CDR3 covers 14 residues. In DNA form, the CDR3 reads TGTGCCAGCAGCTTCAGCGGAACCTACAATGAGCAGTTCTTC. Translated, it gives CASSFSGTYNEQFF.

The chain has TRBV6-6 and TRBJ2-2; weak D call: TRBD2 (6 bases). The CDR3 extends over 14 amino acids. Trimming left V 3 bases short and J 6 bases short, with 11 bases between. Looked up from germline, CDR1 is MNHNY and CDR2 is SVGAGI (reference sequence). The CDR3 nucleotides are TGTGCCAGCAGTTATTCGGCGGGACCCGGGGAGCTGTTTTTT. The encoded protein is CASSYSAGPGELFF.

The chain links TRBV5-8 to TRBJ2-7; D is perhaps TRBD1 or TRBD2 (6 bases each). V was pared by 4 bases and J by 4 bases, with 18 bases between. This CDR3 is built from 15 residues. Germline CDR1 SGHTS, CDR2 YDEGEE. The CDR3 nucleotides read TGTGCCAGCAGCCCCGGGGGAGCAGGGGTGTACGAGCAGTACTTC. It yields the protein CASSPGGAGVYEQYF.

The rearrangement uses TRBV5-1 and TRBJ1-2, with D unresolved. The CDR3 covers 13 residues. The V gene lost 6 bases and the J gene lost 4 bases, with 13 bases spanning the gap. The germline CDR1 and CDR2 sequences are SGHRS and YFSETQ. CDR3 region: CASTLTRGYGYTF. Here the CDR3 DNA reads TGCGCCAGCACCCTGACCCGGGGCTATGGCTACACCTTC.

The chain recombines TRBV5-1 with TRBJ2-1; TRBD2 matches at 9 bases. Germline V CDR1 and CDR2: SGHRS, YFSETQ. The CDR3 sequence is 14 residues long. Trimming cost V 0 bases and J 10 bases; bases outside gene matches: 5. CDR3 in DNA: TGCGCCAGCAGCTTGGACGGGACTAGCAACGAGCAGTTCTTC. Translating gives CASSLDGTSNEQFF.

The J gene is TRBJ1-1, the V gene TRBV3-1 (or the pseudogene TRBV3-2); D call uncertain. This CDR3 has 11 residues. With 6 bases removed from V and 11 bases from J, the gap between germline ends came to 13 bases. Germline V gives CDR1 LGHDT, CDR2 YNNKEL (reference sequence). CDR3 sequence: CASRSGLTAFF. The DNA for the CDR3 is TGTGCCAGCAGATCGGGTCTTACGGCTTTCTTT.

V is TRBV3-1 (or the pseudogene TRBV3-2) and J is TRBJ2-1, with TRBD1 matching 7 bases. Germline CDR1 LGHDT, CDR2 YNNKEL (reference sequence). Trimming took 5 bases from V and 9 from J; bases not matched to a gene: 19. The CDR3 loop spans 17 amino acids. DNA of the CDR3: TGTGCCAGCAGCGACTACGGGACAGCCACCCAGGGGAGTGAGCAGTTCTTC. Translating gives CASSDYGTATQGSEQFF.

The chain carries TRBV5-1 and TRBJ2-5, with 10 bases fitting TRBD2. CDR3 length: 13 residues. CDR1 is SGHRS, CDR2 YFSETQ, per germline. Germline trimming cut 6 bases from V and 4 bases from J; bases unmatched to any gene: 3. The CDR3 sequence is CASNIAGGETQYF. The CDR3 bases are TGCGCCAGCAACATAGCGGGAGGAGAGACCCAGTACTTC.

CDR3 bases: TGTGCCAGCAGTTACGAGCCTGCCAACAATGAGCAGTTCTTC. Its translation is CASSYEPANNEQFF. This rearrangement joins TRBV6-5 to TRBJ2-1, with D unclear. The germline V gene has CDR1 MNHEY and CDR2 SVGAGI. The CDR3 has 14 residues. Trimming left V 2 bases short and J 5 bases short, with 10 bases between.

The gene calls are TRBV7-2 and TRBJ1-1; D call uncertain. Trimming shortened V by 3 bases and J by 5 bases, and 7 bases separated the two germline ends. Per the germline V gene, CDR1 is SGHTA and CDR2 is FQGNSA. CDR3 size: 12 residues. In nucleotides, the CDR3 is TGTGCCAGCAGCTTTATGGGTACTGAAGCTTTCTTT. Amino acid sequence: CASSFMGTEAFF.

This rearrangement joins TRBV6-6 to TRBJ2-7; 8 nucleotides match TRBD2. Per germline, CDR1 MNHNY and CDR2 SVGAGI (reference sequence). This CDR3 has 14 amino acids. V trimming: 5 bases; J trimming: 0 bases; junction bases outside the gene matches: 3. The CDR3 DNA is TGTGCCAGCAGTCCCGGGACTAGCTCCTACGAGCAGTACTTC. This sequence encodes CASSPGTSSYEQYF.

V and J are TRBV3-1 (or the pseudogene TRBV3-2) and TRBJ1-1, with 7 bases identical to TRBD1. V lost 3 bases to trimming and J lost 0 bases; unmatched junction nucleotides: 4. Germline-derived CDR1 and CDR2 are LGHDT and YNNKEL (reference sequence). The CDR3 extends over 15 amino acids. CDR3 sequence: CASSHGTVMNTEAFF. In DNA form, the CDR3 reads TGTGCCAGCAGCCACGGGACAGTCATGAACACTGAAGCTTTCTTT.